This T cell receptor (beta chain) was profiled in a study of blood T cell repertoires in COVID-19 (dated by TCRdb to about 2020). About the full investigation: Samples from collaborators originated in the United States, Italy and Spain and spanned both the acute and convalescent phases of COVID-19. Samples came from the ongoing ImmuneRACE study (first 160 participants) plus 1,254 subjects from 6 global collaborators. The repertoires were released in a freely available public database intended as a resource for research on the immune response to SARS-CoV-2. Where HLA class I and class II types were available, the types were taken from metadata supplied by the sample provider, not from assay-based typing. Subjects who had been exposed to COVID-19, were actively infected with it, or had recovered from it provided the deeply sampled blood TCRbeta repertoires that made up the dataset. Sample metadata almost always included a de-identified subject ID, COVID-19 status, age in years and sex. The material from the prospective study consisted of cDNA or gDNA derived from T cells, B-cell-depleted T cells, or PBMCs. General study outcomes and caveats: The amount of clinical and demographic metadata varied by source and participant and was provided uncurated.

Enrolling through a virtual design, the prospective study's participants ranged in age from roughly 18 to 95 years and lived across roughly 23 United States geographic areas. In the prospective study, participants were assigned to cohorts based on the clinical history participants reported in a screening survey and a study questionnaire. Recovered participants in ImmuneRACE Cohort 3 were defined as having two consecutive negative NP/OP PCR tests, clearance from a healthcare professional, or resolution of symptoms. Mobile phlebotomists in the prospective study collected whole blood, serum and a nasopharyngeal or oropharyngeal swab from every participant. Participants in the prospective study had the option to provide additional blood draws and questionnaires over a 2-month period. Blood samples from the prospective study were shipped frozen or at room temperature prior to DNA extraction. CDR1 and CDR2 are drawn from the germline V gene (reference sequence): GTSNPN, SVGIG. The germline ends are 17 bases apart after V is trimmed by 4 bases and J by 7 bases. The CDR3, from cysteine to phenylalanine, totals 13 residues. Only CDR3 DNA is held: 39 bases, read in frame from base 1.

Regarding this clone: Its antigen has not been determined. Base qualities are missing; no much larger clone stands one base away.

TCRbeta CDR3 regions were amplified from genomic DNA by means of the immunoSEQ Assay, a bias-controlled multiplex PCR. On the authors' methods: Within the assay, amplification of reference gene primers was used to estimate how many nucleated cells each sample contained. To quantify the absolute abundance of each unique TCRbeta CDR3 rearrangement, sequence reads were collapsed and filtered. For each sample, productive Simpson clonality was calculated as the square root of Simpson's diversity index over productive rearrangements. TCRdb re-hosts the immuneACCESS table, in-frame sequences only. Its copies lack some clones; in the studies checked, an unresolved V gene accounts for under half of them, and the cause for the rest is not known. The DNA gave D and trimming, while V, J and clone size come from that table. The sample yields fewer than 400,000 clones; approximately 88% were counted once. The ten top clones hold about 5% of the sample.

The chain is made from TRBV30 and TRBJ2-7, and TRBD2 may be the D gene, going by 6 matching bases. This receptor was taken from a man aged 25-40 years who had recovered from COVID-19. The sample consisted of PBMCs or T cells enriched from blood (not recorded which). CDR3 loop: CAWTLPGGGEQYF. The nucleotide sequence is TGTGCCTGGACCCTTCCTGGGGGAGGTGAGCAGTACTTC.